The next 19 T cell receptor beta chains were all read from a single sample in a study of blood T cell repertoires in COVID-19. Profiled with immunoSEQ multiplex PCR; TCRdb holds only in-frame clones, not every one. The sample contains 70,000 or so clones, roughly 80% of which appear only once. Sequenced sample: peripheral blood. The receptors here all came from a woman between 55 and 75 years old with acute or convalescent COVID-19.

This sequence joins TRBV9 and TRBJ1-6, with a possible D match to TRBD1 (5 bases). The V and J ends lost 5 bases and 9 bases respectively, with 15 bases between them. The germline CDR1 and CDR2 sequences are SGDLS and YYNGEE. This CDR3 contains 14 residues. The CDR3 protein is CASRGPGVSSPLHF. DNA for the CDR3: TGTGCCAGCAGGGGGCCGGGAGTTAGTTCACCCCTCCACTTT. Full variable domain (missing parts from reference TRBV9 and TRBJ1-6): DSGVTQTPKHLITATGQRVTLRCSPRSGDLSVYWYQQSLDQGLQFLIQYYNGEERAKGNILERFSAQQFPDLHSELNLSSLELGDSALYFCASRGPGVSSPLHFGNGTRLTVT.

This clone was seen once. DNA for the CDR3: TGTGCCAGCGGGGACAGACCTAATGAAAAACTGTTTTTT. Protein product: CASGDRPNEKLFF. This chain joins TRBV6-5 and TRBJ1-4; TRBD1 matches 7 bases. The CDR3 totals 13 residues. The V gene's germline CDR1 is MNHEY and CDR2 SVGAGI. The V and J ends lost 8 bases and 3 bases, in that order; junction bases with no gene match: 3.

As for this clone: At one end, the junction sequence differs from germline, possibly due to a read error. The gene calls are TRBV4-2 and TRBJ2-7, with 10 nucleotides matching TRBD2. This CDR3 is built from 15 residues. The V gene's germline CDR1 is LGHNA and CDR2 YNFKEQ. This chain's CDR3 is CASSQGRGGTSGVHF. The DNA for the CDR3 is TGTGCCAGCAGCCAAGGAAGGGGTGGTACTAGCGGGGTTCACTTC.

This chain connects TRBV6-5 to TRBJ1-2; 10 bases align to TRBD1. After removal of 2 bases from V and 8 bases from J, the junction contained 8 bases not matched to a gene. Germline-derived CDR1 and CDR2 are MNHEY and SVGAGI. The CDR3 contains 15 residues. CDR3 loop: CASSYTGTGVYGYTF. Written as DNA, the CDR3 is TGTGCCAGCAGTTACACCGGGACAGGGGTGTACGGCTACACCTTC.

A few counts support this clone. V is TRBV19 and J is TRBJ1-2; TRBD1 aligns across 7 bases. The germline V gene has CDR1 LNHDA and CDR2 SQIVND (reference sequence). The V and J ends lost 6 bases and 7 bases, in that order; junction bases with no gene match: 5. The CDR3 loop spans 12 amino acids. CDR3 sequence (DNA): TGTGCCAGTAGCGGACAGGTCCCTGGCTACACCTTC. Translated, it gives CASSGQVPGYTF.

The rearrangement links TRBV12-3 or TRBV12-4 to TRBJ1-1; tentatively, D is TRBD1 (6 bases). Deletions cut 7 bases from V and 11 bases from J, with 20 bases between. This CDR3 region has 13 residues. For the CDR3, the DNA is TGTGCCAGCACCGCCGGGACACCGAATGTGGCTTTCTTT. It specifies CASTAGTPNVAFF.

Only one count was recorded for this clone. The chain combines TRBV12-3 or TRBV12-4 with TRBJ1-3, with unresolved D. V shed 4 bases and J shed 9 bases, with 10 bases lying between them. This CDR3 comprises 12 residues. This chain's CDR3 is CASSSLRSTIYF. CDR3 in DNA: TGTGCCAGCAGTTCCCTGAGGAGCACCATATATTTT.

The rearrangement uses TRBV7-7 and TRBJ2-2; D not certain. Trimming left V 5 bases short and J 4 bases short, with 35 bases between. This CDR3 spans 22 amino acids. The germline gives CDR1 SSHAT, CDR2 FNYEAQ (reference sequence). The CDR3 DNA is TGTGCCAGCAGCCCCCTGCCAATCGTTCCCGGTTCACCGACTCAAAGCACCGGGGAGCTGTTTTTT. This codes for CASSPLPIVPGSPTQSTGELFF.

Only one count was recorded for this clone. The chain has TRBV27 and TRBJ1-5; D is undetermined. Between the trimmed V and J ends, which lost 4 bases and 7 bases, there was a span of 11 bases. The CDR3 is made up of 13 amino acids. Germline CDR1 and CDR2: MNHEY and SMNVEV (reference sequence). The CDR3 sequence: CASSSSGGQPQHF. Here the CDR3 DNA reads TGTGCCAGCAGTTCGAGTGGCGGCCAGCCCCAGCATTTT.

This chain uses TRBV5-1 with TRBJ1-2; 11 bases map to TRBD1. With 3 bases clipped from V and 4 bases from J, the junction kept 5 bases outside the gene matches. This CDR3 is 15 amino acids long. The germline V gene has CDR1 SGHRS and CDR2 YFSETQ. The CDR3 DNA sequence: TGCGCCAGCAGCTATGCCGGGACAGGGGGCTATGGCTACACCTTC. It is translated as CASSYAGTGGYGYTF. Together with reference TRBV5-1 and TRBJ1-2, the CDR3 gives the full variable domain: KAGVTQTPRYLIKTRGQQVTLSCSPISGHRSVSWYQQTPGQGLQFLFEYFSETQRNKGNFPGRFSGRQFSNSRSEMNVSTLELGDSALYLCASSYAGTGGYGYTFGSGTRLTVV.

In this sample, this clone turned up once. The V call is TRBV15, the J call TRBJ1-4; 7 nucleotides line up with TRBD1. Unmatched junction bases numbered 2, after V lost 0 bases and J lost 1 base. Germline CDR1 LNHNV, CDR2 YYDKDF (reference sequence). CDR3 length: 16 amino acids. The CDR3 here is CATSRDRGLTNEKLFF. The CDR3 DNA reads as TGTGCCACCAGCAGAGATAGGGGGCTAACTAATGAAAAACTGTTTTTT.

On this clone itself: The identical CDR3 is also encoded by other nucleotide sequences in the sample. The chain has TRBV6-4 and TRBJ2-3; 9 positions agree with TRBD2. V was clipped by 3 bases and J by 3 bases; unmatched bases: 1. The CDR3 has 14 amino acids. CDR1 is MRHNA and CDR2 is SNTAGT in the germline V gene. Here the CDR3 DNA reads TGTGCCAGCAGTGAAGCGGGGGGAACAGATACGCAGTATTTT. This gives the protein CASSEAGGTDTQYF.

The genes are TRBV6-5 and TRBJ1-2; a weak D match, TRBD1 (5 bases). The CDR3 loop spans 13 amino acids. Trimming cost V 7 bases and J 6 bases, with 15 bases left between them. The germline V gene encodes CDR1 MNHEY and CDR2 SVGAGI. The CDR3 spells CASTRAGGDGYTF. The CDR3 nucleotides read TGTGCCAGCACCAGGGCGGGGGGTGATGGCTACACCTTC.

This chain joins TRBV2 and TRBJ2-2; 8 bases line up with TRBD2. Germline V gene sequence: CDR1 SNHLY, CDR2 FYNNEI. CDR3 length equals 15 residues. Losses at the gene ends were 4 bases for V and 5 bases for J; bases not matched to a gene: 6. The CDR3 DNA reads TGTGCCAGCAGTGCTCGCCCGGGAGGGACCGGGGAGCTGTTTTTT. Translating gives CASSARPGGTGELFF.

The chain joins TRBV29-1 to TRBJ1-5; the D is unclear. The V end was cut by 1 base, the J end by 3 bases, with 10 bases between. CDR1 and CDR2 (germline): SQVTM, ANQGSEA. This CDR3 region has 14 residues. CDR3 sequence reads: CSVEAEHPNQPQHF. The CDR3 region has the DNA TGCAGCGTTGAAGCAGAACACCCCAATCAGCCCCAGCATTTT.

V usage is TRBV6-5 and J usage is TRBJ1-6; 8 bases fit TRBD1. The germline gives CDR1 MNHEY, CDR2 SVGAGI. Trimming removed 6 bases from V and 8 bases from J; junction bases left unmatched: 3. The CDR3 runs 13 residues. The CDR3 DNA reads as TGTGCCAGCAGCGCAGGGGGCTATTCACCCCTCCACTTT. Protein: CASSAGGYSPLHF.

The DNA of the CDR3 is TGCGCCAGCAGCTTGGGACAGAGAAGCATATATGGCTACACCTTC. This codes for CASSLGQRSIYGYTF. The chain employs TRBV5-1 and TRBJ1-2; tentative D call: TRBD1 (5 bases). Germline V gives CDR1 SGHRS, CDR2 YFSETQ. The V gene lost 0 bases and the J gene lost 5 bases, with 14 bases spanning the gap. The CDR3 contains 15 residues.

The gene calls are TRBV10-1 and TRBJ2-1, with D possibly TRBD2 on 5 matching bases. V lost 6 bases to trimming and J lost 6 bases, with 15 bases between them. CDR3 length: 14 residues. Germline CDR1 is WNHNN and CDR2 is SYGVQD (reference sequence). The CDR3 region has the DNA TGCGCCAGCAGCCCCCATACTAGAACCAATGAGCAGTTCTTC. Residues: CASSPHTRTNEQFF.

This sequence joins TRBV29-1 and TRBJ2-5, with 7 bases lining up with TRBD2. The CDR3 has 15 amino acids. Germline V gives CDR1 SQVTM, CDR2 ANQGSEA. After removal of 4 bases from V and 7 bases from J, the junction contained 15 bases not matched to a gene. CDR3: CSVGPRRPTGGTQYF. For the CDR3, the DNA is TGCAGCGTTGGTCCCCGAAGGCCGACGGGGGGGACCCAGTACTTC.